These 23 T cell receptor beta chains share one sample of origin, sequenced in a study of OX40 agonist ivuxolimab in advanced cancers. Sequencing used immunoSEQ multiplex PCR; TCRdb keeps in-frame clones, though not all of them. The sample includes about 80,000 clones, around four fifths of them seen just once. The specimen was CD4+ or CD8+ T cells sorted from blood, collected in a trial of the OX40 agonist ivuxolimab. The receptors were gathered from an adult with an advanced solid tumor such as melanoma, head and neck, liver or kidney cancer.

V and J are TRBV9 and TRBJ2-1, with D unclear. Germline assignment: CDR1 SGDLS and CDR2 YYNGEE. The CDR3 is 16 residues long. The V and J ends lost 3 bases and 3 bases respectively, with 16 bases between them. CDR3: CASSASGQPLYNEQFF. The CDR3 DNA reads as TGTGCCAGCAGCGCCTCCGGGCAACCACTCTACAATGAGCAGTTCTTC.

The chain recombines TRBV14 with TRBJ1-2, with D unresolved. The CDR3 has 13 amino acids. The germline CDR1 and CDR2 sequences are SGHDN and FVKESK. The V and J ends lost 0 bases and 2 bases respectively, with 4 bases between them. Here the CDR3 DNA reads TGTGCCAGCAGCCAAGAGCAAAACTATGGCTACACCTTC. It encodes CASSQEQNYGYTF.

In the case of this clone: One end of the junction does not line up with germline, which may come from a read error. In DNA form, the CDR3 reads TGTGCCAGCAGCGTTCTAGCGGGCTCCTCCAATGAGCAGTTCTTC. Translated: CASSVLAGSSNEQFF. This chain uses TRBV2 with TRBJ2-1; 8 bases are a match to TRBD2. The CDR3 loop spans 15 amino acids. CDR1 and CDR2 from the germline V gene are SNHLY and FYNNEI. The full variable domain, with the rest looked up from reference TRBV2 and TRBJ2-1, is EPEVTQTPSHQVTQMGQEVILRCVPISNHLYFYWYRQILGQKVEFLVSFYNNEISEKSEIFDDQFSVERPDGSNFTLKIRSTKLEDSAMYFCASSVLAGSSNEQFFGPGTRLTVL.

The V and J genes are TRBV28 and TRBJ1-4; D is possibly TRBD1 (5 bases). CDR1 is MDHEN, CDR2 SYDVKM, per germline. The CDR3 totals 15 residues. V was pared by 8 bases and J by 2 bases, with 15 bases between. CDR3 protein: CASGLSGVTNEKLFF. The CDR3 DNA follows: TGTGCCAGCGGACTTTCGGGGGTGACTAATGAAAAACTGTTTTTT.

CDR3: CASSLSRAQYGEQYF. CDR3 coding DNA: TGTGCCAGCAGCTTATCTCGGGCCCAATACGGGGAGCAGTACTTC. The chain joins TRBV7-9 to TRBJ2-5, with D maybe TRBD2 (5 bases). Germline assignment: CDR1 SEHNR and CDR2 FQNEAQ (reference sequence). The CDR3 has 15 residues. Between the trimmed V and J ends, which lost 2 bases and 11 bases, there was a span of 21 bases.

The CDR3 loop is CASSFRAGSGEQYF. CDR3 DNA: TGTGCCAGCAGTTTTCGGGCAGGGTCTGGGGAGCAGTACTTC. The chain couples TRBV28 to TRBJ2-7, with D tentatively TRBD1 (5 bases). Trimming cost V 3 bases and J 7 bases, with 16 bases left between them. CDR1 is MDHEN, CDR2 SYDVKM, per germline. CDR3 length: 14 residues.

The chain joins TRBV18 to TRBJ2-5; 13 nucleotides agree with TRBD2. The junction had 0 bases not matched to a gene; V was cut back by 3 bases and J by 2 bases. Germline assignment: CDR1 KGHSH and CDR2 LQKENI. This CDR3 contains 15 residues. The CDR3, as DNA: TGTGCCAGCTCACCGGGACTAGCGGGACAAGAGACCCAGTACTTC. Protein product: CASSPGLAGQETQYF.

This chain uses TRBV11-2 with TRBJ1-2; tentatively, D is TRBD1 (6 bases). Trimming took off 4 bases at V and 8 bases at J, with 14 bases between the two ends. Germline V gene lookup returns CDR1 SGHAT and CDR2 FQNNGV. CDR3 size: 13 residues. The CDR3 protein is CASSSLQGDGYTF. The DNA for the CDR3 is TGTGCCAGCAGCTCCCTACAGGGAGACGGCTACACCTTC.

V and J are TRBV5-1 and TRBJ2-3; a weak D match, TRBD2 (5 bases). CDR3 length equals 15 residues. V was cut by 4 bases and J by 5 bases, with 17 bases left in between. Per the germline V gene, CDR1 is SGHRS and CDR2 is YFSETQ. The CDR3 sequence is CASSPRAGRGDTQYF. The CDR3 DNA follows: TGCGCCAGCAGCCCTCGCGCTGGGAGAGGAGATACGCAGTATTTT.

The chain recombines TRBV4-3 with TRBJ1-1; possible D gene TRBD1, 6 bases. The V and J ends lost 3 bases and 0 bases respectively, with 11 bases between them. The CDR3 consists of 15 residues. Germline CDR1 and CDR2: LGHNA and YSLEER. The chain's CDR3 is CASSHVGQLNTEAFF. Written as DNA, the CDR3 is TGCGCCAGCAGCCACGTCGGACAGTTGAACACTGAAGCTTTCTTT.

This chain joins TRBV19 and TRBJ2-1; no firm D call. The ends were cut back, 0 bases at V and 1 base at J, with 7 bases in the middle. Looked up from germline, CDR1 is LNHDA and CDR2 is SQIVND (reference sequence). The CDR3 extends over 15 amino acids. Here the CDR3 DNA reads TGTGCCAGTAGTATAGAGGCGGTTTCCTACAATGAGCAGTTCTTC. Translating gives CASSIEAVSYNEQFF. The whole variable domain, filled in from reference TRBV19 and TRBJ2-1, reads DGGITQSPKYLFRKEGQNVTLSCEQNLNHDAMYWYRQDPGQGLRLIYYSQIVNDFQKGDIAEGYSVSREKKESFPLTVTSAQKNPTAFYLCASSIEAVSYNEQFFGPGTRLTVL.

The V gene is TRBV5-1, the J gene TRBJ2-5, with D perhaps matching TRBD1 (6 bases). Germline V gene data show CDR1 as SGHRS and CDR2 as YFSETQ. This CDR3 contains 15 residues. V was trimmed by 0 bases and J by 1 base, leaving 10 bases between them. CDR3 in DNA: TGCGCCAGCAGCTTGGGAGTAGGGGGCCAAGAGACCCAGTACTTC. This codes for CASSLGVGGQETQYF.

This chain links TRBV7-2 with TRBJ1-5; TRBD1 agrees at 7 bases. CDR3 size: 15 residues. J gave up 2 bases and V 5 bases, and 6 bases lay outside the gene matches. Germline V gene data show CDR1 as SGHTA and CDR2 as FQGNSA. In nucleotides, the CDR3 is TGTGCCAGCAGCCTCGACAGGGCTGGCAATCAGCCCCAGCATTTT. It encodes CASSLDRAGNQPQHF.

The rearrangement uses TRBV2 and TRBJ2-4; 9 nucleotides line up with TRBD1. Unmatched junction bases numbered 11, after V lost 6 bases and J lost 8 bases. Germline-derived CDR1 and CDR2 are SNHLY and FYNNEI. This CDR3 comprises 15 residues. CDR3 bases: TGTGCCAGCAGCTTTGACAGGGGGTTCGGAGACATTCAGTACTTC. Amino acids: CASSFDRGFGDIQYF.

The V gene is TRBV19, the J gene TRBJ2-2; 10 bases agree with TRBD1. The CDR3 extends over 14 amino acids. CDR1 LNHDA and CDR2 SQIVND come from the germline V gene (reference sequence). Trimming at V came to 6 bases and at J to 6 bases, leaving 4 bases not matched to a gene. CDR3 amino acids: CASRGTGVAGELFF. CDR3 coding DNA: TGTGCCAGTAGGGGGACAGGGGTAGCCGGGGAGCTGTTTTTT. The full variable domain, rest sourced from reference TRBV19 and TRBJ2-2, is DGGITQSPKYLFRKEGQNVTLSCEQNLNHDAMYWYRQDPGQGLRLIYYSQIVNDFQKGDIAEGYSVSREKKESFPLTVTSAQKNPTAFYLCASRGTGVAGELFFGEGSRLTVL.

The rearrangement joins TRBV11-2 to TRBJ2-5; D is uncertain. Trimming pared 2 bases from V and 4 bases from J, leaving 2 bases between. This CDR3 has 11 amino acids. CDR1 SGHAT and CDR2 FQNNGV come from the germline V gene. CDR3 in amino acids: CASSLLETQYF. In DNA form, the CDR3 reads TGTGCCAGCAGCTTACTAGAGACCCAGTACTTC.

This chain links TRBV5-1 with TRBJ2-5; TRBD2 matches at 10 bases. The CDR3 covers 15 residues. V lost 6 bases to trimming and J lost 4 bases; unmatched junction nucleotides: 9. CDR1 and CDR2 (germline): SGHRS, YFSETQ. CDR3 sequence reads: CASTPLAGEGETQYF. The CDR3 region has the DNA TGCGCCAGCACCCCGCTAGCGGGAGAAGGAGAGACCCAGTACTTC.

CDR3 DNA: TGTGCCAGCAGTTTATTTTGGACAGGGGGTGGAAACACCATATATTTT. Protein: CASSLFWTGGGNTIYF. The chain employs TRBV28 and TRBJ1-3; 10 nucleotides agree with TRBD1. This CDR3 comprises 16 residues. J was trimmed by 3 bases and V by 1 base; bases with no gene match: 3. CDR1 and CDR2 from the germline V gene are MDHEN and SYDVKM.

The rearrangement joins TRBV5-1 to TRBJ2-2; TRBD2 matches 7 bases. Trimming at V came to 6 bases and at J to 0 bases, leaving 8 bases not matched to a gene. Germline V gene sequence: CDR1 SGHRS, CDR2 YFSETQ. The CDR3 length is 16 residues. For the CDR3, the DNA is TGCGCCAGCACCCCGTGGGGGGGTGCGAACACCGGGGAGCTGTTTTTT. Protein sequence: CASTPWGGANTGELFF.

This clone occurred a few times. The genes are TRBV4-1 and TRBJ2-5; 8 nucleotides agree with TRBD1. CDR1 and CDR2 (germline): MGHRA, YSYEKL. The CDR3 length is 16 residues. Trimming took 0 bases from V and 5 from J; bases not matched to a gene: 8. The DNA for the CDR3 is TGCGCCAGCAGCCAAGATGGGCAGGGGGCTAGGGAGACCCAGTACTTC. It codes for CASSQDGQGARETQYF.

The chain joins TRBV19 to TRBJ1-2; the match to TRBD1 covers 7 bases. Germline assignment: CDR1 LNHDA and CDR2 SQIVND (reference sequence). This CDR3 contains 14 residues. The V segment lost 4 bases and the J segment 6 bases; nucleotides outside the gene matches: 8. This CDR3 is CASSTPGQSNGYTF. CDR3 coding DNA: TGTGCCAGTAGTACCCCGGGACAGAGTAATGGCTACACCTTC.

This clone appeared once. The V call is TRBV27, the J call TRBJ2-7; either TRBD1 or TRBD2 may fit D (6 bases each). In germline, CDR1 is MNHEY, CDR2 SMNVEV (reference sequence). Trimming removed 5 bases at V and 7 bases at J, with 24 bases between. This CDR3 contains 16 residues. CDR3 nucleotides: TGTGCCAGCAGTACCGTAACGGGGGCCCCCCTTTTAGAGCAGTACTTC. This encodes CASSTVTGAPLLEQYF.

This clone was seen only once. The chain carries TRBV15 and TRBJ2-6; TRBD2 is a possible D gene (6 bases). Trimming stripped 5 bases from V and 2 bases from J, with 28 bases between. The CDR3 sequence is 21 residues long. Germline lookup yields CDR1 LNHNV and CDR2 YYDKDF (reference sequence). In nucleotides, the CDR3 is TGTGCCACCAGCCTCCCTCCTTTGAGGGGATTTTTAGCGGCTGGGGCCAACGTCCTGACTTTC. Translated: CATSLPPLRGFLAAGANVLTF.